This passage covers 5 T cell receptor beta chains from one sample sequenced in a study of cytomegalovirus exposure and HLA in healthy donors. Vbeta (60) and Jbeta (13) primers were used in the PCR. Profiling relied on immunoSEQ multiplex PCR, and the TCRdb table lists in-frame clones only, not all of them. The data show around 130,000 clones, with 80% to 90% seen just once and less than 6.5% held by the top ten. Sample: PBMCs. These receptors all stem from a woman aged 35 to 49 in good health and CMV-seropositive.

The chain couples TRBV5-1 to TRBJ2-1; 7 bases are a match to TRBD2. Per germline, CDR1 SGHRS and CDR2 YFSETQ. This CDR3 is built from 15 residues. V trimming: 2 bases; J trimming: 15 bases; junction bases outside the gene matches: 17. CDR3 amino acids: CASSFTSAHPAEWFF. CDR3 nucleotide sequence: TGCGCCAGCAGCTTCACTAGCGCACACCCAGCTGAGTGGTTCTTC.

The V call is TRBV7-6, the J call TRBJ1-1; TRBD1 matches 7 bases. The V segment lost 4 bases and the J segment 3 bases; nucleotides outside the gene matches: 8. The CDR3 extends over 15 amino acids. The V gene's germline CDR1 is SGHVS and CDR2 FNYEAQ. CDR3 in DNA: TGTGCCAGCAGCTCCCGGAGGACAGGATACACTGAAGCTTTCTTT. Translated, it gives CASSSRRTGYTEAFF.

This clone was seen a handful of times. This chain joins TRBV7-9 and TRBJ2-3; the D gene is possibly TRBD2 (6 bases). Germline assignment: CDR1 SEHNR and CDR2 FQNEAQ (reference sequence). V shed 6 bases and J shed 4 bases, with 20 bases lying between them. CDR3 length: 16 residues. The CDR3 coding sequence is TGTGCCAGCAGGGGGGACGGGGGAGCCCGATCAGATACGCAGTATTTT. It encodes CASRGDGGARSDTQYF.

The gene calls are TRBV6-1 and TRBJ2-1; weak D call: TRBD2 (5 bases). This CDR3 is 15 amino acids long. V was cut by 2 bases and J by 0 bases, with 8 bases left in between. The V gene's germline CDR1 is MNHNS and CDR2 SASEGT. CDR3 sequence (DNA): TGTGCCAGCAGTGAATCGGGAAACTCCTACAATGAGCAGTTCTTC. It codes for CASSESGNSYNEQFF.

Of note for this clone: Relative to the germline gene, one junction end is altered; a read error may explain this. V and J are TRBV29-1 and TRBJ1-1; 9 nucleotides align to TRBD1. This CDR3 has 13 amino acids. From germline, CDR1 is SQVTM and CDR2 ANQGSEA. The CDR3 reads CSVEGQGKAEAFF. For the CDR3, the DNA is TGCAGCGTGGAAGGACAGGGGAAGGCTGAAGCTTTCTTT.